These 3 T cell receptor beta chains share one sample of origin, sequenced in a study of blood T cell repertoires in COVID-19 (dated by TCRdb to between 2020 and 2021). Receptor amplification or capture employed the immunoSEQ multiplex PCR assay. The immuneACCESS repertoire file appears here via TCRdb, limited to in-frame rearrangements. These files lack a portion of the clones; in checked studies, under half of the deficit traces to unresolved V genes, and the cause of the others is not known. The table for this sample lists some 370,000 clones; roughly 90% of them were counted only once. The ten most abundant clones make up 1% to 1.5% of the sample. Material: peripheral blood. These receptors were collected from a man aged 35 to 55 with acute or convalescent COVID-19.

V is TRBV11-1 and J is TRBJ1-2; no definite D call. V was clipped by 4 bases and J by 8 bases, with 17 bases between them. This CDR3 spans 14 amino acids. CDR1 is SGHAT, CDR2 FQDESV, per germline (reference sequence). As DNA, the CDR3 is TGTGCCAGCAGCTCTCAATCCTCGGCGAGGGGCTACACCTTC. It translates to CASSSQSSARGYTF. Using reference TRBV11-1 and TRBJ1-2 for the parts outside the CDR3, the full variable domain is EAEVAQSPRYKITEKSQAVAFWCDPISGHATLYWYRQILGQGPELLVQFQDESVVDDSQLPKDRFSAERLKGVDSTLKIQPAELGDSAMYLCASSSQSSARGYTFGSGTRLTVV.

As regards this clone: This CDR3 is also generated by other DNA sequences in the sample. The J gene is TRBJ1-5, the V gene TRBV5-1; D uncertain. CDR1 is SGHRS, CDR2 YFSETQ, per germline. Trimming took off 0 bases at V and 2 bases at J, with 3 bases between the two ends. This CDR3 is 13 amino acids long. The CDR3 DNA reads as TGCGCCAGCAGCTTGGCGGGCAATCAGCCCCAGCATTTT. Protein product: CASSLAGNQPQHF.

This clone showed up just once. This chain connects TRBV7-3 to TRBJ2-2, with 10 positions matching TRBD2. Germline CDR1 is SGHTA and CDR2 is FQGTGA. CDR3 length: 17 amino acids. V shed 2 bases, J shed 2 bases, and the junction held 5 bases outside the gene matches. CDR3 residues: CASSLVSSGGNTGELFF. The CDR3 region has the DNA TGTGCCAGCAGCTTAGTGTCTAGCGGGGGCAACACCGGGGAGCTGTTTTTT.